The source of this TCR beta chain is a study of blood T cells in healthy people across ages. About the study: When template switching was applied, about one barcoded beta molecule was captured per two T cells. Overall study findings and caveats: One million T cells yielded diversity estimates that were considered underestimates.

To note about this clonotype: The antigen remains undetermined.

A second PCR, run for about 6 to 11 cycles, used a sample-barcoded 5' primer plus a J-beta primer mix. TCRdb reanalysed the 5' RACE reads using MiXCR and keeps one entry per CDR3 protein. The profile covers hundreds of thousands of distinct CDR3 sequences, with under 25% appearing a single time and 3.5% to 4% taken by the ten largest. The study drew donors from healthy Caucasian individuals in Russia aged roughly 6 to 90. Germline V gives CDR1 LGHNA, CDR2 YSLEER. The CDR3 length is 15 residues. Trimming took 3 bases from V and 5 from J; bases not matched to a gene: 4. The sequencing sample was made of blood. The J gene is TRBJ1-6, the V gene TRBV4-3; TRBD1 matches 7 bases. The sequence was collected from a man between 70 and 80 years old in good health. The CDR3 loop is CASSQEGQHNSPLHF. The DNA for the CDR3 is TGCGCCAGCAGCCAGGAGGGACAGCATAATTCACCCCTCCACTTT.